Below are 9 T cell receptor beta chains sequenced from a single sample in a study of T cells in Graves' hyperthyroidism and ophthalmopathy. The investigators amplified TCR beta CDR3 regions from RNA transcripts. HTBI primers drove first-round RT-PCR of the TCR CDR3. TCRdb re-analysed the multiplex PCR reads in MiXCR, keeping a single row per CDR3 protein. Of 300,000 to 400,000 distinct CDR3 sequences listed, around 14% were seen once; the top ten hold roughly 8.3%. Sequencing was carried out using blood. The receptors were sampled from a woman under 30 with Graves' hyperthyroidism.

This clonotype showed up many times. V gene TRBV20-1 combines with J gene TRBJ2-7; the D is unclear. Germline values: CDR1 DFQATT, CDR2 SNEGSKA (reference sequence). CDR3 size: 15 residues. Trimming pared 4 bases from V and 3 bases from J, leaving 19 bases between. CDR3 sequence: CSAKRTAITYYEQYF. The CDR3 DNA sequence: TGCAGTGCTAAAAGGACGGCTATCACCTACTACGAGCAGTACTTC.

The chain is built from TRBV20-1 and TRBJ2-5; D remains unclear. The germline CDR1 and CDR2 sequences are DFQATT and SNEGSKA (reference sequence). Trimming left V 5 bases short and J 2 bases short, with 12 bases between. The CDR3 extends over 13 amino acids. The CDR3 region has the DNA TGCAGTGCTGGATACTCGCTACAAGAGACCCAGTACTTC. This gives the protein CSAGYSLQETQYF.

The chain uses TRBV14 and TRBJ1-2; a possible D gene is TRBD1 (6 bases). The germline gives CDR1 SGHDN, CDR2 FVKESK. V was trimmed by 3 bases and J by 6 bases, leaving 11 bases between them. The length of the CDR3 is 13 residues. The CDR3 sequence: CASSQFRTDGYTF. CDR3 bases: TGTGCCAGCAGCCAGTTCAGGACAGATGGCTACACCTTC.

V is TRBV4-1 and J is TRBJ1-4, with 9 bases that match TRBD1. V lost 4 bases, J lost 8 bases, and 14 bases stayed unmatched. Germline assignment: CDR1 MGHRA and CDR2 YSYEKL. The CDR3 contains 17 residues. CDR3: CASSLGTGRGYGEKLFF. Here the CDR3 DNA reads TGCGCCAGCAGCCTCGGGACAGGGAGGGGTTATGGGGAAAAACTGTTTTTT.

V is TRBV6-2 or TRBV6-3 and J is TRBJ2-7; tentative D call: TRBD1 (5 bases). Germline V gene lookup returns CDR1 MNHEY and CDR2 SVGEGT. The ends were cut back, 7 bases at V and 2 bases at J, with 18 bases in the middle. The CDR3 is 15 amino acids. CDR3 bases: TGTGCCAGCAAGGGGTCGGCGTACCGAGCCTACGAGCAGTACTTC. As protein: CASKGSAYRAYEQYF.

This clonotype showed up many times. This chain connects TRBV2 to TRBJ2-1; D perhaps matches TRBD2 (6 bases). From germline, CDR1 is SNHLY and CDR2 FYNNEI. CDR3 size: 15 residues. V shed 3 bases and J shed 3 bases, with 12 bases lying between them. CDR3 DNA sequence: TGTGCCAGCAGTGACACTAGCACGGACTACAATGAGCAGTTCTTC. As protein: CASSDTSTDYNEQFF.

This clonotype came up many times. V gene TRBV3-1 combines with J gene TRBJ2-7; D not resolved. Germline V CDR1 and CDR2: LGHDT, YNNKEL (reference sequence). The germline V and J ends were trimmed by 1 base and 4 bases, with 14 bases remaining between them. This CDR3 has 15 residues. The CDR3 DNA reads as TGTGCCAGCAGCCAAGTCGACGGTGTGGGATACGAGCAGTACTTC. This codes for CASSQVDGVGYEQYF.

This clonotype showed up many times. The chain uses TRBV28 and TRBJ1-6; tentative D call: TRBD1 (6 bases). Germline CDR1 is MDHEN and CDR2 is SYDVKM. The CDR3 sequence is 15 residues long. V was clipped by 8 bases and J by 7 bases, with 18 bases between them. CDR3 bases: TGTGCCAGCCGCCCTCAGACAGGTCAGAATTCACCCCTCCACTTT. It encodes CASRPQTGQNSPLHF.

This clonotype was found many times. The genes are TRBV7-9 and TRBJ2-1, with 9 bases identical to TRBD2. CDR1 is SEHNR and CDR2 is FQNEAQ in the germline V gene (reference sequence). V gave up 5 bases and J gave up 5 bases; unmatched junction bases: 7. The CDR3 spans 15 residues. The CDR3 region has the DNA TGTGCCAGCAGCCTAGGGACTAGCAGCCACAATGAGCAGTTCTTC. This codes for CASSLGTSSHNEQFF.